These 9 T cell receptor beta chains were sequenced from one sample in a study of cytomegalovirus exposure and HLA in healthy donors. PCR used 60 Vbeta primers and 13 Jbeta primers. Method: immunoSEQ multiplex PCR; TCRdb's copy keeps in-frame clones and lacks some. The sample lists 130,000 to 150,000 clones, roughly 70% occurring once. The sequencing sample was made of PBMCs. These receptors were obtained from a man younger than 35 in good health and CMV-seropositive.

This clone was seen only once. The chain joins TRBV29-1 to TRBJ2-5; a possible D gene is TRBD2 (6 bases). The ends were cut back, 0 bases at V and 0 bases at J, with 8 bases in the middle. CDR3 length equals 14 residues. Germline CDR1 reads SQVTM; CDR2 reads ANQGSEA. CDR3 in amino acids: CSVEDLADQETQYF. The CDR3 DNA reads as TGCAGCGTTGAAGATTTAGCGGACCAAGAGACCCAGTACTTC.

This chain links TRBV6-5 with TRBJ1-5, with 8 bases aligning to TRBD1. The CDR3 sequence is 15 residues long. CDR1 and CDR2 (germline): MNHEY, SVGAGI. The trim removed 6 bases at V and 2 bases at J, leaving 6 bases unmatched. The CDR3 DNA reads TGTGCCAGCAGAGACAGGGGCGGGGGCAATCAGCCCCAGCATTTT. Residues: CASRDRGGGNQPQHF.

On this clone itself: Additional DNA sequences in this sample encode the identical CDR3. This rearrangement joins TRBV4-3 to TRBJ1-3, with D hard to call. The ends were cut back, 0 bases at V and 2 bases at J, with 5 bases in the middle. The CDR3 is 14 amino acids. Germline V lookup: CDR1 LGHNA, CDR2 YSLEER. The CDR3, as DNA: TGCGCCAGCAGCCAAGATCTCCCTGGAAACACCATATATTTT. Protein product: CASSQDLPGNTIYF.

In its sample, this clone was seen once. The chain uses TRBV5-4 and TRBJ2-5; 7 bases match TRBD1. The CDR3 extends over 13 amino acids. V lost 4 bases to trimming and J lost 5 bases; unmatched junction nucleotides: 5. Germline lookup yields CDR1 SGHNT and CDR2 YYREEE (reference sequence). The CDR3 region is CASSLTGVETQYF. The CDR3 region has the DNA TGTGCCAGCAGCCTTACAGGGGTGGAGACCCAGTACTTC.

This clone is a singleton in its sample. The genes are TRBV15 and TRBJ2-1; D gene unclear. The germline V and J ends were trimmed by 0 bases and 8 bases, with 11 bases remaining between them. The CDR3 loop spans 14 amino acids. Germline CDR1 reads LNHNV; CDR2 reads YYDKDF (reference sequence). CDR3 residues: CATSRDLLEYEQFF. As DNA, the CDR3 is TGTGCCACCAGCAGAGATCTTCTAGAATATGAGCAGTTCTTC.

The gene calls are TRBV10-1 and TRBJ1-6, with D hard to call. CDR3 length: 13 amino acids. In germline, CDR1 is WNHNN, CDR2 SYGVQD (reference sequence). V was cut by 4 bases and J by 10 bases, with 11 bases left in between. The CDR3 region has the DNA TGCGCCAGCAGTGGGGAGCTGAGGTCACCCCTCCACTTT. As protein: CASSGELRSPLHF.

The chain joins TRBV7-2 to TRBJ2-7; TRBD2 aligns across 11 bases. The CDR3 sequence is 16 residues long. With V trimmed by 6 bases and J by 3 bases, 10 bases remained unmatched. In germline, CDR1 is SGHTA, CDR2 FQGNSA. CDR3 in DNA: TGTGCCAGCAGATTGGCCTTAGCGGGGGGGGTCTACGAGCAGTACTTC. It codes for CASRLALAGGVYEQYF.

In regard to this clone: This sample also contains other DNA sequences that code for the same CDR3. The chain combines TRBV5-6 with TRBJ1-3; TRBD1 agrees at 11 bases. V trimming: 4 bases; J trimming: 3 bases; junction bases outside the gene matches: 9. In germline, CDR1 is SGHDT, CDR2 YYEEEE. The CDR3 has 17 amino acids. In DNA form, the CDR3 reads TGTGCCAGCAGCCCGGCCCCGGGACAGGGGGGTGGAAACACCATATATTTT. Protein sequence: CASSPAPGQGGGNTIYF.

J is TRBJ1-5 and V is TRBV6-5; D call uncertain. Germline CDR1 and CDR2: MNHEY and SVGAGI. The ends were cut back, 5 bases at V and 2 bases at J, with 13 bases in the middle. The CDR3 is 15 amino acids. DNA for the CDR3: TGTGCCAGCAGTCTCCGTCGGGATGGCAATCAGCCCCAGCATTTT. Its translation: CASSLRRDGNQPQHF.